Following are 6 T cell receptor beta chains from one sample sequenced in a study of shared clonotypes between healthy human individuals. In the naive CD8 group, cells lacked CD45RO and were positively selected for CCR7, so terminally differentiated effector memory CD45RA+ cells were left out. Using immunoSEQ multiplex PCR, the repertoire was profiled, and TCRdb retains in-frame clones only, with some absent. The top ten clones hold 24% of a sample with 550,000 to 750,000 clones, about 91% of them seen once. Sequenced input: naive CD8+ T cells sorted from blood. Receptor source: a young man in good health.

This rearrangement joins TRBV21-1 to TRBJ2-1; the table's D gene call, TRBD2, was not cross checked with the DNA. TRBV21-1 is a documented pseudogene. The CDR3 spans 18 residues. The CDR3 coding sequence is TGTGCCAGCAGCAATCCCCCCCGGGAGCCCAGCTCCTACAATGAGCAGTTCTTC. Translated: CASSNPPREPSSYNEQFF.

The chain uses TRBV7-6 and TRBJ2-3; TRBD2 is a possible D gene (5 bases). Germline loops: CDR1 SGHVS, CDR2 FNYEAQ. Deletions cut 5 bases from V and 2 bases from J, with 11 bases between. The CDR3 covers 14 residues. CDR3 DNA: TGTGCCAGCAGCCCGACCGGGAACACAGATACGCAGTATTTT. It yields the protein CASSPTGNTDTQYF.

V usage is TRBV11-2 and J usage is TRBJ2-1; TRBD2 agrees at 14 bases. CDR3 length: 19 amino acids. V lost 4 bases to trimming and J lost 5 bases; unmatched junction nucleotides: 13. The germline V gene encodes CDR1 SGHAT and CDR2 FQNNGV. CDR3 loop: CASSSLPGLAGAGDNEQFF. CDR3 sequence (DNA): TGTGCCAGCAGCTCCCTCCCGGGACTAGCGGGGGCGGGGGACAATGAGCAGTTCTTC.

The rearrangement uses TRBV30 and TRBJ2-1, with TRBD2 as a possible D gene (6 bases). V lost 0 bases and J lost 13, with 19 bases in between. This CDR3 is 14 amino acids long. Germline V gene sequence: CDR1 GTSNPN, CDR2 SVGIG (reference sequence). CDR3 bases: TGTGCCTGGAGTGTACGTGGTGTGAGGACTACCCAGTTCTTC. This gives the protein CAWSVRGVRTTQFF.

There are a few counts of this clone. This CDR3 reads CASSLYEQYF. For the CDR3, the DNA is TGTGCCAGCAGTTTATACGAGCAGTACTTC. This chain connects TRBV28 to TRBJ2-7, with no clear D. Germline loops: CDR1 MDHEN, CDR2 SYDVKM. V lost 1 base and J lost 5, with 0 bases in between. CDR3 length equals 10 residues.

To note about this clone: Other nucleotide sequences in the sample specify the same CDR3. The rearrangement links TRBV11-2 to TRBJ2-1; D is ambiguous. The CDR3 covers 11 residues. Germline V gene lookup returns CDR1 SGHAT and CDR2 FQNNGV. The V end lost 1 base, the J end lost 10 bases, and 5 bases lay between the germline ends. The CDR3, as DNA: TGTGCCAGCAGCTTAGGTTACGAGCAGTTCTTC. It encodes CASSLGYEQFF.